Listed here is a single TCR beta chain. These data are taken from a study of blood T cell repertoires in COVID-19. Study-level background: Sample material is recorded as cDNA or gDNA derived from T cells, B-cell-depleted T cells, or PBMCs.

This CDR3 has 13 residues. Deletions cut 4 bases from V and 7 bases from J, with 11 bases between. Germline assignment: CDR1 GTSNPN and CDR2 SVGIG (reference sequence). Method: immunoSEQ multiplex PCR; TCRdb's copy keeps in-frame clones and lacks some. The sample consists of 230,000 or so clones, approximately 88% of them appearing once. The sequence was collected from a woman in her thirties or forties with acute COVID-19. Sequencing input: PBMCs or T cells enriched from blood (not recorded which). The chain is built from TRBV30 and TRBJ1-6; D remains ambiguous. CDR3 DNA: TGTGCCTGGATAGGAGGGTTCAATTCACCCCTCCACTTT. This sequence encodes CAWIGGFNSPLHF.